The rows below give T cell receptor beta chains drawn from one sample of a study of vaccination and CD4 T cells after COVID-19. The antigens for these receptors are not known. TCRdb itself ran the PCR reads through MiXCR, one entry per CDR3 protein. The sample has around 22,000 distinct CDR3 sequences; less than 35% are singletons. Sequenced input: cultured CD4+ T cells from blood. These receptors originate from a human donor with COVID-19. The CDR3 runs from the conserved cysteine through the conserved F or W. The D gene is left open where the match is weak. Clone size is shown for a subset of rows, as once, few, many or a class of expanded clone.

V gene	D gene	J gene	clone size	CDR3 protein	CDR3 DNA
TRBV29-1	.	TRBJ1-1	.	CSVDRAGGEAFF	TGCAGCGTTGACAGGGCGGGCGGTGAAGCTTTCTTT
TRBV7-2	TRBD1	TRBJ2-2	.	CASREAGGNTGELFF	TGTGCCAGCCGTGAGGCAGGGGGGAACACCGGGGAGCTGTTTTTT
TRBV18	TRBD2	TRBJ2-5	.	CASSPRRGEETQYF	TGTGCCAGCTCACCACGGCGGGGGGAAGAGACCCAGTACTTC
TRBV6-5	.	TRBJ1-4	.	CASSYSVGGNEKLFF	TGTGCCAGCAGTTACTCGGTCGGGGGAAATGAAAAACTGTTTTTT
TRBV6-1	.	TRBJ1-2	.	CASTGLNGYTF	TGTGCCAGCACGGGTCTGAATGGCTACACCTTC
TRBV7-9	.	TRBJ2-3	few	CASSFVDKTQYF	TGTGCCAGCAGCTTTGTAGACAAGACGCAGTATTTT
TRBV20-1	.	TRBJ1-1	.	CSARTPTTEAFF	TGCAGTGCCCGAACCCCCACCACTGAAGCTTTCTTT
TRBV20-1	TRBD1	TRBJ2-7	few	CSASRDSSYEQYF	TGCAGTGCCTCCCGGGACAGCTCCTACGAGCAGTACTTC
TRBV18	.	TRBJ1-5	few	CASSPPGQPQHF	TGTGCCAGCTCACCACCTGGTCAGCCCCAGCATTTT
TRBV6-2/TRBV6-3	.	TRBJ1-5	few	CATRRGSNQPQHF	TGTGCCACCCGCCGGGGTAGCAATCAGCCCCAGCATTTT
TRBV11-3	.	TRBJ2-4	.	CASSSRLGNIQYF	TGTGCCAGCAGCTCAAGACTCGGAAACATTCAGTACTTC
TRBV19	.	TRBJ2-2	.	CASTTVRHTGELFF	TGTGCCAGCACGACAGTTAGGCACACCGGGGAGCTGTTTTTT
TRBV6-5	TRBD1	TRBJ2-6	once	CASSSAGTGGHGANVLTF	TGTGCCAGCAGTTCCGCCGGGACAGGGGGACATGGGGCCAACGTCCTGACTTTC
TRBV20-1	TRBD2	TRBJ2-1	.	CSAVLAGRYNEQFF	TGCAGTGCCGTACTAGCGGGCCGGTACAATGAGCAGTTCTTC
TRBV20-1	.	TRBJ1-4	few	CSASSTTNEKLFF	TGCAGTGCTAGTTCCACAACTAATGAAAAACTGTTTTTT
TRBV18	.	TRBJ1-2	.	CASSPTEGLLGGYTF	TGTGCCAGCTCCCCTACGGAAGGGTTGCTTGGTGGCTACACCTTC
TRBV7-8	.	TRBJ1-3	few	CASRHSDRPSENTIYF	TGTGCCAGCAGACATTCCGACAGACCCTCTGAAAACACCATATATTTT
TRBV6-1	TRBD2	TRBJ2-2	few	CASRLAGGPGELFF	TGTGCCAGTCGACTAGCGGGGGGGCCCGGGGAGCTGTTTTTT
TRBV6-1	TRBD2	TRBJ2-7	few	CASTIPGGYEQYF	TGTGCCAGCACCATCCCGGGGGGCTACGAGCAGTACTTC
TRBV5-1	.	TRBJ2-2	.	CASSLEGNTGELFF	TGCGCCAGCAGCTTGGAGGGCAACACCGGGGAGCTGTTTTTT
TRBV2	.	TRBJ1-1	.	CASSWRANTEAFF	TGTGCCAGCAGTTGGAGGGCGAACACTGAAGCTTTCTTT
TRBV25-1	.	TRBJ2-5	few	CASSDPNVPLSETQYF	TGTGCCAGCAGTGACCCTAACGTACCTCTCTCTGAGACCCAGTACTTC
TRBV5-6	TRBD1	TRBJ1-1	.	CASSQPQGAEKNTEAFF	TGTGCCAGCAGCCAACCTCAGGGGGCGGAGAAGAACACTGAAGCTTTCTTT